The 14 T cell receptor beta chains in this list originate from one sample, sequenced in a study of blood T cell repertoires in COVID-19. Sequenced by immunoSEQ multiplex PCR; TCRdb stores in-frame clones only, minus some. The sample holds under 200,000 clones; roughly 90% are singletons and the top ten take 6.5% to 9.5%. The sample consisted of PBMCs or T cells enriched from blood (not recorded which). Receptors were obtained from a woman between 18 and 30 years old who had recovered from COVID-19.

The V gene is TRBV24-1, the J gene TRBJ2-1; 7 positions agree with TRBD1. Germline V gene data show CDR1 as KGHDR and CDR2 as SFDVKD. This CDR3 comprises 12 residues. Trimming cost V 7 bases and J 8 bases; bases outside gene matches: 4. The CDR3 bases are TGTGCCACCAGCTTACAGGGGTATGAGCAGTTCTTC. Protein product: CATSLQGYEQFF.

This clone was counted between two and nine times. The V call is TRBV27, the J call TRBJ1-2; 9 bases are shared with TRBD1. Losses at the gene ends were 2 bases for V and 6 bases for J; bases not matched to a gene: 16. Germline assignment: CDR1 MNHEY and CDR2 SMNVEV (reference sequence). The CDR3 sequence is 18 residues long. Here the CDR3 reads CASSLAGTGSSFANGYTF. CDR3 coding DNA: TGTGCCAGCAGTTTAGCAGGGACAGGGTCCTCCTTTGCGAATGGCTACACCTTC.

The chain uses TRBV5-1 and TRBJ2-2; weak D call: TRBD2 (6 bases). Germline CDR1 reads SGHRS; CDR2 reads YFSETQ. The CDR3 has 16 amino acids. Trimming pared 1 base from V and 4 bases from J, leaving 14 bases between. The CDR3 is CASSLRSRDFTGELFF. In nucleotides, the CDR3 is TGCGCCAGCAGCTTGAGATCGCGGGACTTCACCGGGGAGCTGTTTTTT.

The chain recombines TRBV3-1 (or the pseudogene TRBV3-2) with TRBJ2-1; maybe TRBD2 (6 bases). CDR3 length equals 16 residues. The germline V gene has CDR1 LGHDT and CDR2 YNNKEL (reference sequence). Trimming took off 3 bases at V and 2 bases at J, with 14 bases between the two ends. The CDR3 DNA reads TGTGCCAGCAGCCAGGAGGGACCTTACCCCTACAATGAGCAGTTCTTC. This codes for CASSQEGPYPYNEQFF.

The chain employs TRBV6-5 and TRBJ1-5; D not resolved. The CDR3 is 13 residues long. V was shortened by 5 bases and J by 3 bases, with 8 bases between the two germline ends. Germline CDR1 reads MNHEY; CDR2 reads SVGAGI. DNA for the CDR3: TGTGCCAGCAGTACAGATTACAATCAGCCCCAGCATTTT. It yields the protein CASSTDYNQPQHF.

The rearrangement links TRBV9 to TRBJ2-3; a possible D gene is TRBD1 (5 bases). The length of the CDR3 is 12 residues. Germline values: CDR1 SGDLS, CDR2 YYNGEE. The ends were cut back, 6 bases at V and 7 bases at J, with 12 bases in the middle. The CDR3 region is CASKGNTNTQYF. CDR3 DNA: TGTGCCAGCAAGGGGAACACTAATACGCAGTATTTT.

V usage is TRBV14 and J usage is TRBJ2-7; 7 bases are shared with TRBD2. The V and J ends lost 3 bases and 3 bases, in that order; junction bases with no gene match: 8. CDR3 length: 15 residues. The germline CDR1 and CDR2 sequences are SGHDN and FVKESK. CDR3: CASSQSRASGYEQYF. The CDR3 DNA follows: TGTGCCAGCAGCCAGTCTCGGGCTAGCGGCTACGAGCAGTACTTC.

The chain joins TRBV6-5 to TRBJ1-1, with 7 bases matching TRBD1. V lost 3 bases, J lost 7 bases, and 2 bases stayed unmatched. The germline gives CDR1 MNHEY, CDR2 SVGAGI. The CDR3 has 12 residues. The CDR3 loop reads CASSYQGGEAFF. CDR3 in DNA: TGTGCCAGCAGTTATCAGGGGGGTGAAGCTTTCTTT.

The V gene is TRBV10-2, the J gene TRBJ1-2; 7 bases are shared with TRBD1. Germline lookup yields CDR1 WSHSY and CDR2 SAAADI. The CDR3 runs to 13 residues. Trimming took 5 bases from V and 6 from J; bases not matched to a gene: 6. The CDR3 DNA reads TGCGCCAGCAGTCGACGACAGGGCGATGGCTACACCTTC. Translation: CASSRRQGDGYTF.

The J gene is TRBJ1-1, the V gene TRBV30, with 7 nucleotides matching TRBD1. The CDR3 consists of 15 residues. With 7 bases clipped from V and 0 bases from J, the junction kept 11 bases outside the gene matches. The germline gives CDR1 GTSNPN, CDR2 SVGIG (reference sequence). CDR3 sequence: CASSGQTTLNTEAFF. The DNA of the CDR3 is TGTGCCTCCTCGGGACAGACAACTCTGAACACTGAAGCTTTCTTT.

This rearrangement joins TRBV11-2 to TRBJ2-7; unclear D gene. Trimming left V 1 base short and J 2 bases short, with 9 bases between. The CDR3 is 14 amino acids. CDR1 and CDR2 from the germline V gene are SGHAT and FQNNGV. As DNA, the CDR3 is TGTGCCAGCAGCTTAGGGAGTGGAACCTACGAGCAGTACTTC. Amino acids: CASSLGSGTYEQYF. Full variable domain (outside the CDR3, taken from reference TRBV11-2 and TRBJ2-7): EAGVAQSPRYKIIEKRQSVAFWCNPISGHATLYWYQQILGQGPKLLIQFQNNGVVDDSQLPKDRFSAERLKGVDSTLKIQPAKLEDSAVYLCASSLGSGTYEQYFGPGTRLTVT.

This chain joins TRBV7-2 and TRBJ1-4; D uncertain. V lost 4 bases and J 8 bases, leaving 20 bases between the germline ends. The CDR3 is made up of 16 amino acids. Germline CDR1 and CDR2: SGHTA and FQGNSA. CDR3 residues: CASSSNRPSGREKLFF. The CDR3 nucleotides are TGTGCCAGCAGCTCTAACCGACCCTCGGGTCGCGAAAAACTGTTTTTT. Full variable domain (outside the CDR3, taken from reference TRBV7-2 and TRBJ1-4): GAGVSQSPSNKVTEKGKDVELRCDPISGHTALYWYRQSLGQGLEFLIYFQGNSAPDKSGLPSDRFSAERTGGSVSTLTIQRTQQEDSAVYLCASSSNRPSGREKLFFGSGTQLSVL.

The chain couples TRBV5-6 to TRBJ2-7; 12 bases align to TRBD1. This CDR3 has 15 residues. CDR1 is SGHDT, CDR2 YYEEEE, per germline. J was trimmed by 7 bases and V by 0 bases; bases with no gene match: 5. The CDR3 loop is CASSLVGQGAREQYF. CDR3 coding DNA: TGTGCCAGCAGCTTGGTGGGACAGGGGGCGCGTGAGCAGTACTTC.

This clone was picked up one time. The chain combines TRBV9 with TRBJ2-7, with 10 bases aligning to TRBD1. Germline V lookup: CDR1 SGDLS, CDR2 YYNGEE. With V trimmed by 2 bases and J by 6 bases, 5 bases remained unmatched. This CDR3 comprises 14 residues. This chain's CDR3 is CASSVGTGDSEQYF. Here the CDR3 DNA reads TGTGCCAGCAGCGTTGGGACAGGGGACTCCGAGCAGTACTTC.